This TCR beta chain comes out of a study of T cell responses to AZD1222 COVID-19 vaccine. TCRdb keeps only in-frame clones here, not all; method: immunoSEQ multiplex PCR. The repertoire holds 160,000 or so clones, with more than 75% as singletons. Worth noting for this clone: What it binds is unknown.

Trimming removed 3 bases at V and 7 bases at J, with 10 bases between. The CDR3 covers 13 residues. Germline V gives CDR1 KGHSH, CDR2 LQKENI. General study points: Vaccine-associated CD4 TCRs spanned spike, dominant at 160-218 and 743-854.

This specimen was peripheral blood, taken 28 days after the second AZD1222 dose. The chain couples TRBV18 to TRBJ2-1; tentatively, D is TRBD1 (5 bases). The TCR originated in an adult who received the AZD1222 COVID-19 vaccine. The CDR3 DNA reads TGTGCCAGCTCACCGGGGCAGGGAAATGAGCAGTTCTTC. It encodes CASSPGQGNEQFF.